The 28 T cell receptor beta chains given below trace back to one sample, sequenced in a study of blood T cell repertoires in COVID-19 (dated by TCRdb to the early 2020s). Receptor libraries were prepared by the immunoSEQ multiplex PCR assay. TCRdb's version of the immuneACCESS table is confined to in-frame rearrangements and falls short of the full clone set. An unresolved V gene accounts for under half of the shortfall where checked; the remainder is of unknown origin. This sample lists about 280,000 clones; about nine tenths were detected once. The ten most abundant clones make up approximately 0.94% of the sample. Sequencing was carried out using peripheral blood. These receptors were taken from a woman aged 40 to 55 who had recovered from COVID-19.

This sequence joins TRBV12-3 or TRBV12-4 and TRBJ2-7, with no clear D. The length of the CDR3 is 11 residues. V was shortened by 6 bases and J by 3 bases, with 6 bases between the two germline ends. The CDR3 loop reads CASRRDYEQYF. The CDR3 DNA reads TGTGCCAGCAGACGAGACTACGAGCAGTACTTC.

This clone was seen a single time. The chain recombines TRBV6-4 with TRBJ2-3; possibly TRBD2 for D (6 bases). The CDR3 spans 14 residues. Germline lookup yields CDR1 MRHNA and CDR2 SNTAGT. V lost 5 bases, J lost 2 bases, and 11 bases lay in between. The CDR3 DNA follows: TGTGCCAGCAGTACTAGCCGTAACACAGATACGCAGTATTTT. It translates to CASSTSRNTDTQYF.

In nucleotides, the CDR3 is TGTGCCAGCAGTTACTCGGGACAGGGAAACACCATATATTTT. It yields the protein CASSYSGQGNTIYF. V usage is TRBV6-5 and J usage is TRBJ1-3, with 7 nucleotides matching TRBD1. The CDR3 has 14 residues. The J segment lost 4 bases and the V segment lost 0 bases, leaving 0 bases of the junction unmatched. Germline V gene lookup returns CDR1 MNHEY and CDR2 SVGAGI.

This rearrangement joins TRBV30 to TRBJ1-1; 8 nucleotides line up with TRBD1. Germline CDR1 reads GTSNPN; CDR2 reads SVGIG (reference sequence). The CDR3 has 16 residues. Trimming cost V 0 bases and J 2 bases; bases outside gene matches: 8. Here the CDR3 DNA reads TGTGCCTGGAGTGTAACCCGGACAGGGACTAACACTGAAGCTTTCTTT. It encodes CAWSVTRTGTNTEAFF. The complete variable domain, with remaining parts taken from reference TRBV30 and TRBJ1-1, reads SQTIHQWPATLVQPVGSPLSLECTVEGTSNPNLYWYRQAAGRGLQLLFYSVGIGQISSEVPQNLSASRPQDRQFILSSKKLLLSDSGFYLCAWSVTRTGTNTEAFFGQGTRLTVV.

The rearrangement links TRBV6-2 or TRBV6-3 to TRBJ2-5, with D possibly being TRBD1 (5 bases). The V gene lost 2 bases and the J gene lost 0 bases, with 10 bases spanning the gap. This CDR3 has 15 residues. The V gene's germline CDR1 is MNHEY and CDR2 SVGEGT. The DNA of the CDR3 is TGTGCCAGCAGTTACGGACACACCGACCAAGAGACCCAGTACTTC. This sequence encodes CASSYGHTDQETQYF.

This chain connects TRBV7-9 to TRBJ2-6; a weak D match, TRBD2 (7 bases). The germline gives CDR1 SEHNR, CDR2 FQNEAQ (reference sequence). This CDR3 comprises 16 residues. Trimming left V 3 bases short and J 3 bases short, with 12 bases between. As DNA, the CDR3 is TGTGCCAGCAGCTTTGGAGGGGGGGGTGGGGCCAACGTCCTGACTTTC. Its translation: CASSFGGGGGANVLTF.

The chain couples TRBV7-3 to TRBJ2-3, with D perhaps matching TRBD2 (6 bases). There are 14 residues in the CDR3. Germline V gene lookup returns CDR1 SGHTA and CDR2 FQGTGA. Trimming shortened V by 1 base and J by 4 bases, and 9 bases separated the two germline ends. Written as DNA, the CDR3 is TGTGCCAGCAGCTTAAGTGGGACTGCAGATACGCAGTATTTT. Its translation is CASSLSGTADTQYF.

In its sample, this clone was seen once. In DNA, the CDR3 is TGTGCCAGCAGCTCCACCGGGACTAGCGCTCTCTTTGGGGATGAGCAGTTCTTC. Amino acids: CASSSTGTSALFGDEQFF. This rearrangement joins TRBV5-6 to TRBJ2-1; TRBD2 matches at 10 bases. CDR3 length: 18 amino acids. The germline V gene has CDR1 SGHDT and CDR2 YYEEEE. Germline trimming cut 3 bases from V and 8 bases from J; bases unmatched to any gene: 17.

The chain couples TRBV5-6 to TRBJ2-7; 15 nucleotides match TRBD2. This CDR3 region has 16 residues. The trim removed 4 bases at V and 6 bases at J, leaving 8 bases unmatched. Germline assignment: CDR1 SGHDT and CDR2 YYEEEE. CDR3: CASSRGLAGGPPEQYF. CDR3 in DNA: TGTGCCAGCAGCCGCGGACTAGCGGGAGGGCCTCCCGAGCAGTACTTC. Using reference TRBV5-6 and TRBJ2-7 for the parts outside the CDR3, the full variable domain is DAGVTQSPTHLIKTRGQQVTLRCSPKSGHDTVSWYQQALGQGPQFIFQYYEEEERQRGNFPDRFSGHQFPNYSSELNVNALLLGDSALYLCASSRGLAGGPPEQYFGPGTRLTVT.

The V call is TRBV7-8, the J call TRBJ1-1; no clear D. Trimming stripped 1 base from V and 8 bases from J, with 11 bases between. The V gene's germline CDR1 is SGHVS and CDR2 FQNEAQ. The CDR3 sequence is 13 residues long. CDR3 in amino acids: CASSLGSGSEAFF. CDR3 in DNA: TGTGCCAGCAGCTTAGGGTCAGGTTCGGAAGCTTTCTTT.

The gene calls are TRBV6-1 and TRBJ1-6, with 10 bases that match TRBD1. The CDR3 is made up of 16 amino acids. Germline-derived CDR1 and CDR2 are MNHNS and SASEGT. The trim removed 4 bases at V and 3 bases at J, leaving 3 bases unmatched. CDR3 amino acids: CASSGRDRGYNSPLHF. Here the CDR3 DNA reads TGTGCCAGCAGTGGCCGGGACAGGGGCTATAATTCACCCCTCCACTTT.

A note on this clone: Other nucleotide sequences in the sample specify the same CDR3. The genes are TRBV18 and TRBJ2-5; a possible D gene is TRBD1 (5 bases). V lost 0 bases and J 2 bases, leaving 7 bases between the germline ends. Germline V lookup: CDR1 KGHSH, CDR2 LQKENI. The CDR3 consists of 14 residues. CDR3 DNA sequence: TGTGCCAGCTCACCACCGACAGTACAAGAGACCCAGTACTTC. It codes for CASSPPTVQETQYF.

J is TRBJ1-1 and V is TRBV19; D call uncertain. The germline gives CDR1 LNHDA, CDR2 SQIVND (reference sequence). Deletions cut 3 bases from V and 3 bases from J, with 8 bases between. CDR3 length equals 13 residues. The CDR3 is CASSMGRHTEAFF. The CDR3 DNA reads TGTGCCAGTAGTATGGGCAGACACACTGAAGCTTTCTTT.

The chain has TRBV3-1 (or the pseudogene TRBV3-2) and TRBJ2-1; D gene ambiguous. Trimming took 4 bases from V and 12 from J, leaving 16 bases between them. The length of the CDR3 is 13 residues. CDR1 is LGHDT and CDR2 is YNNKEL in the germline V gene (reference sequence). The CDR3 DNA reads TGTGCCAGCAGCCCATCGGAGAGTGAGTGGCAGTTCTTC. It translates to CASSPSESEWQFF.

This rearrangement joins TRBV5-4 to TRBJ2-5; 9 bases match TRBD1. The V and J ends lost 4 bases and 4 bases, in that order; junction bases with no gene match: 2. The CDR3 has 13 amino acids. Germline-derived CDR1 and CDR2 are SGHNT and YYREEE (reference sequence). CDR3 sequence (DNA): TGTGCCAGCAGCGTACAGGGGGCAGAGACCCAGTACTTC. Translated: CASSVQGAETQYF.

This sequence joins TRBV7-6 and TRBJ2-1, with TRBD2 matching over 13 bases. Trimming took 5 bases from V and 5 from J; bases not matched to a gene: 3. The CDR3 extends over 15 amino acids. Germline values: CDR1 SGHVS, CDR2 FNYEAQ. CDR3 sequence (DNA): TGTGCCAGCAGCCCCGGACTAGCGGGGGACAATGAGCAGTTCTTC. Translating gives CASSPGLAGDNEQFF.

This clone was seen only once. The chain carries TRBV2 and TRBJ2-5; TRBD2 aligns across 11 bases. V shed 7 bases, J shed 5 bases, and the junction held 12 bases outside the gene matches. CDR1 and CDR2 from the germline V gene are SNHLY and FYNNEI. This CDR3 comprises 16 residues. The CDR3 sequence is CASKGSSGRIWETQYF. The CDR3 DNA is TGTGCCAGCAAGGGTTCTAGCGGGAGGATTTGGGAGACCCAGTACTTC.

This chain connects TRBV30 to TRBJ2-7; unclear D gene. The CDR3 covers 11 residues. The germline V and J ends were trimmed by 2 bases and 6 bases, with 8 bases remaining between them. Germline CDR1 is GTSNPN and CDR2 is SVGIG (reference sequence). CDR3 coding DNA: TGTGCCTGGAGTCTGCCGGGCGAGCAGTACTTC. Its protein product is CAWSLPGEQYF.

The chain has TRBV10-3 and TRBJ1-5, with D maybe TRBD1 (6 bases). V was clipped by 6 bases and J by 7 bases, with 13 bases between them. CDR3 length: 13 amino acids. Looked up from germline, CDR1 is ENHRY and CDR2 is SYGVKD. The CDR3 DNA follows: TGTGCCATCAGCCCGGGGGGACAACAGCCCCAGCATTTT. Protein: CAISPGGQQPQHF.

This rearrangement joins TRBV7-9 to TRBJ2-1; TRBD2 matches at 8 bases. The V and J ends lost 1 base and 9 bases, in that order; junction bases with no gene match: 8. Germline-derived CDR1 and CDR2 are SEHNR and FQNEAQ (reference sequence). CDR3 length: 15 amino acids. The CDR3, as DNA: TGTGCCAGCAGCTTAGACGGGACTAGATTGTTTGAGCAGTTCTTC. Translation: CASSLDGTRLFEQFF.

The chain is built from TRBV29-1 and TRBJ2-3, with D unresolved. V lost 3 bases and J lost 5, with 6 bases in between. CDR1 SQVTM and CDR2 ANQGSEA come from the germline V gene. CDR3 length equals 11 residues. This CDR3 is CSVDSGDTQYF. Written as DNA, the CDR3 is TGCAGCGTTGATTCCGGAGATACGCAGTATTTT.

This chain links TRBV11-1 with TRBJ2-7; D is ambiguous. Trimming shortened V by 5 bases and J by 2 bases, and 16 bases separated the two germline ends. CDR1 SGHAT and CDR2 FQDESV come from the germline V gene (reference sequence). This CDR3 has 15 amino acids. The CDR3 protein is CASSAATQKPYEQYF. The CDR3 DNA follows: TGTGCCAGCAGCGCCGCCACACAAAAACCCTACGAGCAGTACTTC.

Here the CDR3 reads CASSSGTGTNEQFF. CDR3 DNA sequence: TGTGCCAGCAGTTCCGGGACAGGGACCAATGAGCAGTTCTTC. The chain carries TRBV6-9 and TRBJ2-1; the match to TRBD1 covers 9 bases. The germline V gene encodes CDR1 MNHGY and CDR2 SVAAGI. The V and J ends lost 4 bases and 6 bases, in that order; junction bases with no gene match: 4. The CDR3 runs to 14 residues.

This clone came up once. J is TRBJ1-5 and V is TRBV10-3, with TRBD1 matching over 12 bases. The CDR3 loop spans 17 amino acids. Trimming took 3 bases from V and 6 from J; bases not matched to a gene: 9. Germline V gene data show CDR1 as ENHRY and CDR2 as SYGVKD. The CDR3: CAISEPPGTGGGQPQHF. The CDR3 nucleotides read TGTGCCATCAGTGAACCCCCCGGGACAGGGGGCGGTCAGCCCCAGCATTTT.

This chain joins TRBV21-1 and TRBJ1-2; the table's D call, TRBD1, has no DNA check behind it. TRBV21-1 is a listed pseudogene. The CDR3 loop spans 15 amino acids. The CDR3 nucleotides read TGTGCCAGCAGCAACTCCCGACACCTTAACTATGGCTACACCTTC. Amino acid sequence: CASSNSRHLNYGYTF.

The chain uses TRBV27 and TRBJ1-1; D perhaps matches TRBD1 (6 bases). CDR1 is MNHEY, CDR2 SMNVEV, per germline (reference sequence). The CDR3 is made up of 17 amino acids. V was clipped by 4 bases and J by 3 bases, with 21 bases between them. The CDR3 loop reads CASSSHYPGQRDTEAFF. Here the CDR3 DNA reads TGTGCCAGCAGTTCCCATTATCCGGGACAAAGGGACACTGAAGCTTTCTTT.

This sequence joins TRBV15 and TRBJ2-7, with a possible D match to TRBD1 (6 bases). Trimming stripped 5 bases from V and 7 bases from J, with 18 bases between. This CDR3 region has 14 residues. CDR1 LNHNV and CDR2 YYDKDF come from the germline V gene (reference sequence). The DNA of the CDR3 is TGTGCCACCAGCGAAGGACAGATGGATTGGGAGCAGTACTTC. Translated: CATSEGQMDWEQYF.

The CDR3 DNA sequence: TGTGCCAGCAGAGGGGGAGCGGGAGGTAGGGCAGATACGCAGTATTTT. This translates into CASRGGAGGRADTQYF. J is TRBJ2-3 and V is TRBV11-2; 9 bases are shared with TRBD2. After removal of 6 bases from V and 4 bases from J, the junction contained 11 bases not matched to a gene. CDR3 length equals 16 residues. Germline V gene data show CDR1 as SGHAT and CDR2 as FQNNGV.